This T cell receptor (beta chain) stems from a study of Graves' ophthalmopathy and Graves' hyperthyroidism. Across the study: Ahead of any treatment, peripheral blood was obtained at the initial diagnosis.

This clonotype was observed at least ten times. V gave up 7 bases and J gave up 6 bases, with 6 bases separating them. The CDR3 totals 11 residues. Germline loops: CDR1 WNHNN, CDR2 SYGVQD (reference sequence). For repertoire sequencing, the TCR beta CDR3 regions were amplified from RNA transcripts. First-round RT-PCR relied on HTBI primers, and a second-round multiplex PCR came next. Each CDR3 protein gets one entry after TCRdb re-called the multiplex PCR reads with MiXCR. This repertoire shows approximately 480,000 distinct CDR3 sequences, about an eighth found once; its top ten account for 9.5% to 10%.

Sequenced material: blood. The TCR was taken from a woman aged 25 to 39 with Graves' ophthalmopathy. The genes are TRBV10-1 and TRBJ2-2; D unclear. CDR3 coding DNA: TGCGCCAGCATCCCGGCCGGGGAGCTGTTTTTT. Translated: CASIPAGELFF.